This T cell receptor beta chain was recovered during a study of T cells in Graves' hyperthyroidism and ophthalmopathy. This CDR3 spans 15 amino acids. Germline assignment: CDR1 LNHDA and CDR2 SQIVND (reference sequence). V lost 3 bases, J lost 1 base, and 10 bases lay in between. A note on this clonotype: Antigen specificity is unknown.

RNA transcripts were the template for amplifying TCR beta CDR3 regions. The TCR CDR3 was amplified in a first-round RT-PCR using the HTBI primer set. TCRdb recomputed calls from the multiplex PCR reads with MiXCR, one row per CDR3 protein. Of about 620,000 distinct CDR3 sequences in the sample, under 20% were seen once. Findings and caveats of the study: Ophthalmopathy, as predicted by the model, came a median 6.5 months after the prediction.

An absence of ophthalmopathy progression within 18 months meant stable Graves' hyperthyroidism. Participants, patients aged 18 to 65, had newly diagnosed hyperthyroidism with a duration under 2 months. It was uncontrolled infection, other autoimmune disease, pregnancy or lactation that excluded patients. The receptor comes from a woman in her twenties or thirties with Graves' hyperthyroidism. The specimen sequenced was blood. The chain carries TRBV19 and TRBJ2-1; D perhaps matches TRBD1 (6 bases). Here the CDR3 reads CASSMLGTSYNEQFF. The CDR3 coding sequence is TGTGCCAGTAGTATGTTGGGGACATCCTACAATGAGCAGTTCTTC.